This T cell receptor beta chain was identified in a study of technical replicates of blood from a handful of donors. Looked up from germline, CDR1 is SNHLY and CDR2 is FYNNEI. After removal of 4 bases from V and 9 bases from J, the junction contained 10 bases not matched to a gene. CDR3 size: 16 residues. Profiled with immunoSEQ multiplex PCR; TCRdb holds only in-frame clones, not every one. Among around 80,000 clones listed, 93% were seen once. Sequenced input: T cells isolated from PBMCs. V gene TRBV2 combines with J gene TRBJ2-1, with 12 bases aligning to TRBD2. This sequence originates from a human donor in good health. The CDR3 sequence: CASSVLAGGQAGEQFF. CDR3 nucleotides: TGTGCCAGCAGTGTGCTAGCGGGGGGGCAGGCGGGTGAGCAGTTCTTC.